Below, 27 T cell receptor beta chains from the same sample are listed, as sequenced in a study of blood T cell repertoires in COVID-19. Using immunoSEQ multiplex PCR, the repertoire was profiled, and TCRdb retains in-frame clones only, with some absent. The data show about 65,000 clones, 90% seen once. Material: peripheral blood. Receptors originate from a man in his 60s with acute or convalescent COVID-19.

This chain links TRBV14 with TRBJ2-5; D gene ambiguous. Germline CDR1 reads SGHDN; CDR2 reads FVKESK. Trimming took off 1 base at V and 5 bases at J, with 11 bases between the two ends. The CDR3 has 14 residues. CDR3 amino acids: CASSQGARSETQYF. As DNA, the CDR3 is TGTGCCAGCAGCCAAGGGGCCAGGTCCGAGACCCAGTACTTC.

The genes are TRBV4-1 and TRBJ2-3; D is unresolved. Per germline, CDR1 MGHRA and CDR2 YSYEKL. The V end was cut by 6 bases, the J end by 2 bases, with 18 bases between. This CDR3 is 16 amino acids long. This CDR3 reads CASSPATLTSTDTQYF. For the CDR3, the DNA is TGCGCCAGCAGTCCAGCGACTCTCACCTCCACAGATACGCAGTATTTT.

V usage is TRBV18 and J usage is TRBJ2-3; a weak D match, TRBD1 (6 bases). Per germline, CDR1 KGHSH and CDR2 LQKENI. The CDR3 runs 13 residues. The V and J ends lost 4 bases and 2 bases respectively, with 7 bases between them. CDR3 region: CASSRDNTDTQYF. The CDR3 bases are TGTGCCAGCTCACGGGACAACACAGATACGCAGTATTTT.

This chain connects TRBV6-5 to TRBJ1-2; D might be TRBD1 (6 bases). The CDR3 has 12 amino acids. The germline V gene encodes CDR1 MNHEY and CDR2 SVGAGI. V was pared by 8 bases and J by 5 bases, with 12 bases between. CDR3 bases: TGTGCCAGCGGCAACAGGGAGTATGGCTACACCTTC. It yields the protein CASGNREYGYTF.

The V call is TRBV7-8, the J call TRBJ2-3, with TRBD2 matching 12 bases. The CDR3 contains 18 residues. Germline V gives CDR1 SGHVS, CDR2 FQNEAQ. J was trimmed by 1 base and V by 4 bases; bases with no gene match: 9. CDR3 bases: TGTGCCAGCAGCTATAAAACTCTAGCGGGGGGGGGCACAGATACGCAGTATTTT. It yields the protein CASSYKTLAGGGTDTQYF.

This clone was counted between two and nine times. The genes are TRBV19 and TRBJ1-1; TRBD1 is a possible D gene (5 bases). Germline V gene sequence: CDR1 LNHDA, CDR2 SQIVND (reference sequence). The CDR3 is 13 amino acids. Between the trimmed V and J ends, which lost 3 bases and 3 bases, there was a span of 8 bases. The CDR3 protein is CASSMARDTEAFF. The CDR3 nucleotides read TGTGCCAGTAGTATGGCCAGGGACACTGAAGCTTTCTTT. Based on the CDR3 plus reference TRBV19 and TRBJ1-1, the full variable domain is DGGITQSPKYLFRKEGQNVTLSCEQNLNHDAMYWYRQDPGQGLRLIYYSQIVNDFQKGDIAEGYSVSREKKESFPLTVTSAQKNPTAFYLCASSMARDTEAFFGQGTRLTVV.

The rearrangement joins TRBV13 to TRBJ2-5; TRBD1 is a possible D gene (5 bases). The CDR3 is made up of 15 amino acids. Trimming pared 2 bases from V and 0 bases from J, leaving 10 bases between. CDR1 and CDR2 from the germline V gene are PRHDT and FYEKMQ (reference sequence). The CDR3 DNA reads as TGTGCCAGCAGCTTAAGGTGGGGCTACCAAGAGACCCAGTACTTC. It is translated as CASSLRWGYQETQYF. Together with reference TRBV13 and TRBJ2-5, the CDR3 gives the full variable domain: AAGVIQSPRHLIKEKRETATLKCYPIPRHDTVYWYQQGPGQDPQFLISFYEKMQSDKGSIPDRFSAQQFSDYHSELNMSSLELGDSALYFCASSLRWGYQETQYFGPGTRLLVL.

The rearrangement joins TRBV3-1 (or the pseudogene TRBV3-2) to TRBJ1-3, with TRBD1 as a possible D gene (6 bases). This CDR3 is 23 amino acids long. V lost 3 bases and J 1 base, leaving 34 bases between the germline ends. The V gene's germline CDR1 is LGHDT and CDR2 YNNKEL (reference sequence). CDR3 in DNA: TGTGCCAGCAGCCAGAACCCCGGCGTCGGGGGGCTTACCCGAAAAAGGTCTGGAAACACCATATATTTT. Protein product: CASSQNPGVGGLTRKRSGNTIYF.

This rearrangement joins TRBV5-8 to TRBJ1-6; D is perhaps TRBD1 (6 bases). Germline CDR1 and CDR2: SGHTS and YDEGEE. The CDR3 totals 16 residues. V shed 0 bases and J shed 9 bases, with 16 bases lying between them. CDR3: CASSLDAGGAFSPLHF. The CDR3 nucleotides read TGTGCCAGCAGCTTGGATGCCGGGGGGGCTTTTTCACCCCTCCACTTT.

This clone was counted a single time. J is TRBJ1-1 and V is TRBV30; D remains unclear. V was clipped by 0 bases and J by 2 bases, with 10 bases between them. Per the germline V gene, CDR1 is GTSNPN and CDR2 is SVGIG (reference sequence). The CDR3 runs 14 residues. CDR3 DNA sequence: TGTGCCTGGAGTGTATTACCCAGAAACACTGAAGCTTTCTTT. This encodes CAWSVLPRNTEAFF.

This CDR3 reads CSGTSGGNEQFF. CDR3 nucleotides: TGCAGCGGGACTAGCGGGGGGAATGAGCAGTTCTTC. The genes are TRBV29-1 and TRBJ2-1; 14 nucleotides line up with TRBD2. The CDR3 spans 12 residues. V shed 7 bases, J shed 7 bases, and the junction held 0 bases outside the gene matches. Germline CDR1 reads SQVTM; CDR2 reads ANQGSEA.

V is TRBV19 and J is TRBJ2-2; 9 bases map to TRBD1. V gave up 7 bases and J gave up 5 bases; unmatched junction bases: 23. This CDR3 is built from 20 residues. Germline-derived CDR1 and CDR2 are LNHDA and SQIVND (reference sequence). The CDR3 nucleotides are TGTGCCAGTACCCCTTCACCGGGACAGGGAGGTGGTAGGAAAACCGGGGAGCTGTTTTTT. Translated, it gives CASTPSPGQGGGRKTGELFF.

The chain has TRBV6-6 and TRBJ2-3; 9 bases are shared with TRBD1. Per germline, CDR1 MNHNY and CDR2 SVGAGI (reference sequence). Trimming removed 10 bases from V and 0 bases from J; junction bases left unmatched: 8. The CDR3 length is 15 residues. The CDR3 bases are TGTGCCACAACGGGGGGACAGGGAAGCACAGATACGCAGTATTTT. This translates into CATTGGQGSTDTQYF.

This clone was picked up one time. V gene TRBV7-3 combines with J gene TRBJ1-5; TRBD1 matches at 8 bases. The trim removed 4 bases at V and 7 bases at J, leaving 3 bases unmatched. The germline gives CDR1 SGHTA, CDR2 FQGTGA. The CDR3 sequence is 13 residues long. The CDR3 protein is CASSSYRGQPQHF. DNA for the CDR3: TGTGCCAGCAGCTCCTACAGGGGGCAGCCCCAGCATTTT.

The chain has TRBV30 and TRBJ2-7, with 12 bases identical to TRBD2. The CDR3 is made up of 14 amino acids. V was clipped by 8 bases and J by 8 bases; unmatched bases: 13. Per the germline V gene, CDR1 is GTSNPN and CDR2 is SVGIG (reference sequence). CDR3 loop: CAMGGLAGPTQQYF. The CDR3 DNA reads as TGTGCCATGGGGGGACTAGCGGGCCCTACGCAGCAGTACTTC.

The chain carries TRBV6-5 and TRBJ1-4; D might be TRBD1 (6 bases). The V and J ends lost 6 bases and 8 bases respectively, with 19 bases between them. Germline loops: CDR1 MNHEY, CDR2 SVGAGI. CDR3 length equals 15 residues. This CDR3 reads CASSQGQRAVEKLFF. CDR3 in DNA: TGTGCCAGCAGCCAGGGACAAAGGGCGGTGGAAAAACTGTTTTTT.

The gene calls are TRBV7-2 and TRBJ1-6, with TRBD1 matching over 8 bases. Germline V gene data show CDR1 as SGHTA and CDR2 as FQGNSA. CDR3 size: 15 residues. The V gene end was trimmed by 5 bases and the J gene end by 9 bases; junction bases not matched to a gene: 9. The CDR3 DNA is TGTGCCAGCAGCCCCCAAACAGGGGGGAGTTCACCCCTCCACTTT. Protein: CASSPQTGGSSPLHF.

The rearrangement uses TRBV10-3 and TRBJ1-4; D uncertain. V was pared by 0 bases and J by 0 bases, with 5 bases between. The CDR3 totals 15 residues. From germline, CDR1 is ENHRY and CDR2 SYGVKD. The DNA of the CDR3 is TGTGCCATCAGTGAGTCCGGGACAACTAATGAAAAACTGTTTTTT. Protein sequence: CAISESGTTNEKLFF.

The rearrangement joins TRBV6-6 to TRBJ1-6; D gene uncertain. Trimming cost V 5 bases and J 9 bases, with 26 bases left between them. CDR1 is MNHNY, CDR2 SVGAGI, per germline (reference sequence). The CDR3 consists of 18 residues. CDR3 amino acids: CASSRGAGQGSVGSPLHF. DNA of the CDR3: TGTGCCAGCAGTCGGGGAGCCGGGCAAGGCTCCGTCGGTTCACCCCTCCACTTT.

The V gene is TRBV7-8, the J gene TRBJ1-6, with 8 bases matching TRBD1. CDR1 SGHVS and CDR2 FQNEAQ come from the germline V gene. Trimming took 1 base from V and 7 from J; bases not matched to a gene: 3. CDR3 size: 15 residues. The CDR3 DNA is TGTGCCAGCAGCTTAGAGGGACAGGCAAATTCACCCCTCCACTTT. Residues: CASSLEGQANSPLHF.

The chain has TRBV5-5 and TRBJ2-7; 14 bases map to TRBD2. V shed 4 bases and J 3 bases; nucleotides not matched to a gene: 18. The CDR3 is 20 residues long. Germline loops: CDR1 SGHKS, CDR2 YYEKEE (reference sequence). Here the CDR3 reads CASSPGTSGGLSFSGYEQYF. DNA for the CDR3: TGTGCCAGCAGCCCAGGGACTAGCGGGGGACTCAGTTTCTCGGGCTACGAGCAGTACTTC.

The CDR3 is CASRPGGIRAEAFF. The CDR3 DNA follows: TGTGCCAGCAGACCAGGGGGGATCAGGGCTGAAGCTTTCTTT. This rearrangement joins TRBV6-5 to TRBJ1-1; 7 bases fit TRBD1. Looked up from germline, CDR1 is MNHEY and CDR2 is SVGAGI. The CDR3 length is 14 residues. J was trimmed by 6 bases and V by 6 bases; bases with no gene match: 10.

The V and J genes are TRBV5-6 and TRBJ1-2; 8 bases are a match to TRBD1. CDR1 and CDR2 (germline): SGHDT, YYEEEE. The CDR3 sequence is 14 residues long. Trimming cost V 0 bases and J 8 bases; bases outside gene matches: 6. Here the CDR3 reads CASSLAHRGVGYTF. The CDR3 DNA is TGTGCCAGCAGCTTGGCCCACAGGGGGGTGGGCTACACCTTC.

This clone was seen a handful of times. The gene calls are TRBV6-5 and TRBJ2-3, with 8 bases aligning to TRBD1. Unmatched junction bases numbered 6, after V lost 8 bases and J lost 2 bases. Germline V CDR1 and CDR2: MNHEY, SVGAGI. CDR3 length equals 14 residues. The CDR3 coding sequence is TGTGCCAGCGGGAGGACAGGGCTCACAGATACGCAGTATTTT. Translated, it gives CASGRTGLTDTQYF.

The V and J genes are TRBV7-6 and TRBJ2-1; possibly TRBD1 for D (6 bases). Per the germline V gene, CDR1 is SGHVS and CDR2 is FNYEAQ. V lost 1 base, J lost 0 bases, and 10 bases lay in between. This CDR3 contains 16 residues. CDR3 in amino acids: CASSLVQGISYNEQFF. DNA of the CDR3: TGTGCCAGCAGCTTAGTGCAGGGGATCTCCTACAATGAGCAGTTCTTC.

The chain is built from TRBV12-3 or TRBV12-4 and TRBJ1-2, with D possibly being TRBD1 (6 bases). Trimming pared 4 bases from V and 4 bases from J, leaving 10 bases between. This CDR3 spans 13 amino acids. The CDR3 reads CASSYGQRYGYTF. The DNA for the CDR3 is TGTGCCAGCAGTTATGGACAGCGCTATGGCTACACCTTC.

This clone appeared once. The genes are TRBV11-2 and TRBJ2-7; no firm D call. Trimming left V 1 base short and J 7 bases short, with 11 bases between. The germline CDR1 and CDR2 sequences are SGHAT and FQNNGV. The CDR3 loop spans 13 amino acids. CDR3 region: CASSLGASVEQYF. CDR3 DNA: TGTGCCAGCAGCTTAGGGGCCTCAGTAGAGCAGTACTTC. Filled out from reference TRBV11-2 and TRBJ2-7, the complete variable domain reads EAGVAQSPRYKIIEKRQSVAFWCNPISGHATLYWYQQILGQGPKLLIQFQNNGVVDDSQLPKDRFSAERLKGVDSTLKIQPAKLEDSAVYLCASSLGASVEQYFGPGTRLTVT.